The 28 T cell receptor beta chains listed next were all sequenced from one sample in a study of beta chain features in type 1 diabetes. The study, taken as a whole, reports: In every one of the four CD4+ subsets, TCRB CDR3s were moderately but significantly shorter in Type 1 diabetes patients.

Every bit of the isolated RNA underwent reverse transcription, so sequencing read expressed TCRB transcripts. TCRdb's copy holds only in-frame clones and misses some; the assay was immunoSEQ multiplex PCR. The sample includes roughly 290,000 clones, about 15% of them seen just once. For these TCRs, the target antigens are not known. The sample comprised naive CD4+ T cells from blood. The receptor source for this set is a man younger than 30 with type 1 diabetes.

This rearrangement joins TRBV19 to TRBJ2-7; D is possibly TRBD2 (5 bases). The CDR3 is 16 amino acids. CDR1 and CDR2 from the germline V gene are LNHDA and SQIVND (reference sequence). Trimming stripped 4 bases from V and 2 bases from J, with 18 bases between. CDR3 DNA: TGTGCCAGTAGTACTGACGACGGACTTGGGGCCTACGAGCAGTACTTC. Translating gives CASSTDDGLGAYEQYF.

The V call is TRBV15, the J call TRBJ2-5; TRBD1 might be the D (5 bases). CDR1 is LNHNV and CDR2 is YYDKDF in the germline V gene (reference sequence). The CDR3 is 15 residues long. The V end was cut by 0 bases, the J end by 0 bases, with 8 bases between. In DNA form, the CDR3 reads TGTGCCACCAGCAGAGATATCAGGGACCAAGAGACCCAGTACTTC. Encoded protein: CATSRDIRDQETQYF.

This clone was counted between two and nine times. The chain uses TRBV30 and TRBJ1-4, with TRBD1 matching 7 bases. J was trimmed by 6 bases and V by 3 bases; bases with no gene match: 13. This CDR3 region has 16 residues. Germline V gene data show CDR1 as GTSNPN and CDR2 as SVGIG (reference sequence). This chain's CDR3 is CAWSGAGTEIHEKLFF. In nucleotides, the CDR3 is TGTGCCTGGAGCGGAGCAGGGACAGAAATTCATGAAAAACTGTTTTTT.

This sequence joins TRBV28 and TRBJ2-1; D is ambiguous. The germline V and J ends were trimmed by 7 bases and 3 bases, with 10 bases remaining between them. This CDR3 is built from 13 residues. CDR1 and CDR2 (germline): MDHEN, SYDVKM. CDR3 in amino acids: CASTKTNYNEQFF. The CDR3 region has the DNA TGTGCCAGCACGAAGACAAACTACAATGAGCAGTTCTTC.

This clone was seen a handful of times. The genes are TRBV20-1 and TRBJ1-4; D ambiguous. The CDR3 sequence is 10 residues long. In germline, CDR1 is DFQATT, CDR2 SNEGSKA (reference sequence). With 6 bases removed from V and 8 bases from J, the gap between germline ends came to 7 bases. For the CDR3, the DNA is TGCAGTGCCCCGAGAGAAAAACTGTTTTTT. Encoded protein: CSAPREKLFF.

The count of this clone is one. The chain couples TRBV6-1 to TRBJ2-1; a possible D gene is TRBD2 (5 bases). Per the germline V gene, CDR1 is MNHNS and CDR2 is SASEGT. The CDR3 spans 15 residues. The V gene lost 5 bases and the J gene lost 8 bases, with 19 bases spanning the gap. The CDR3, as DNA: TGTGCCAGCAGTAGGGCTAGCTGGAGGTACTATGAGCAGTTCTTC. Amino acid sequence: CASSRASWRYYEQFF.

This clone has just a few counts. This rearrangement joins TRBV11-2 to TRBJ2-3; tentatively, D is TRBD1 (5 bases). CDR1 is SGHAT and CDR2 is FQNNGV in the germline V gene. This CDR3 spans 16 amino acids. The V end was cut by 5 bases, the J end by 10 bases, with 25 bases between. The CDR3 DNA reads TGTGCCAGCAGCCCCATTTATGGCAGGGCACCACGGGCGCAGTATTTT. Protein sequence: CASSPIYGRAPRAQYF.

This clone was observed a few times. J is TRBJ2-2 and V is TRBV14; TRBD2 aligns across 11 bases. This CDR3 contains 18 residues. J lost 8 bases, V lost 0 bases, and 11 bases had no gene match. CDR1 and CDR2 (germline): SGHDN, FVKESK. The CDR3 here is CASSQETSGTHALGELFF. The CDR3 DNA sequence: TGTGCCAGCAGCCAAGAGACTAGCGGGACGCACGCATTAGGGGAGCTGTTTTTT.

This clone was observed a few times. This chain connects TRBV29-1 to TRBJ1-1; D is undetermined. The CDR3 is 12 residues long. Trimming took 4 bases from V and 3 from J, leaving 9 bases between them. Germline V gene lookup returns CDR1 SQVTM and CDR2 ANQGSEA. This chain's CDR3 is CSVVRMDTEAFF. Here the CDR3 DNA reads TGCAGCGTTGTGAGGATGGACACTGAAGCTTTCTTT.

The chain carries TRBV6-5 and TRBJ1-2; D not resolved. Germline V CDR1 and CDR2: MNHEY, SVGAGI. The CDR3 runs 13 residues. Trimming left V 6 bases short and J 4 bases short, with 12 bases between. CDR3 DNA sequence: TGTGCCAGCAGCTCCACAGTTGGCTATGGCTACACCTTC. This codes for CASSSTVGYGYTF.

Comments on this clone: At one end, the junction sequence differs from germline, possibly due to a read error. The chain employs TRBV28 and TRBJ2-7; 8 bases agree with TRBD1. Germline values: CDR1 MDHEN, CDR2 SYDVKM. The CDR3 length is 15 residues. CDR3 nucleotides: TGTGCCAGCAGTTTTGGGGGGACAGGTTCCTCCGAGCAGTACTTC. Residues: CASSFGGTGSSEQYF. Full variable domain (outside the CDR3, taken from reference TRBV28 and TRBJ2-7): DVKVTQSSRYLVKRTGEKVFLECVQDMDHENMFWYRQDPGLGLRLIYFSYDVKMKEKGDIPEGYSVSREKKERFSLILESASTNQTSMYLCASSFGGTGSSEQYFGPGTRLTVT.

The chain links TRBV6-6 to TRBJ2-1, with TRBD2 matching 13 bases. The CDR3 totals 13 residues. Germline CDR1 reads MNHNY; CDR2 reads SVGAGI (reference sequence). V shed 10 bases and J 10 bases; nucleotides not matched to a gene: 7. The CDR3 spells CATEPGLAGEQFF. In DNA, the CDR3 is TGTGCCACCGAACCGGGACTAGCGGGGGAGCAGTTCTTC.

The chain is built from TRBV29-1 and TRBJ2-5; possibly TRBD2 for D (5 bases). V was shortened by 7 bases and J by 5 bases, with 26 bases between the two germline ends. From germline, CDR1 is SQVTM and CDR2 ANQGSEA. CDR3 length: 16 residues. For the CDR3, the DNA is TGCAGCGCCCGACTGGGGAGCGGTTACAATTTGGAGACCCAGTACTTC. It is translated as CSARLGSGYNLETQYF. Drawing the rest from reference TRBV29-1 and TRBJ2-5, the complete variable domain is SAVISQKPSRDICQRGTSLTIQCQVDSQVTMMFWYRQQPGQSLTLIATANQGSEATYESGFVIDKFPISRPNLTFSTLTVSNMSPEDSSIYLCSARLGSGYNLETQYFGPGTRLLVL.

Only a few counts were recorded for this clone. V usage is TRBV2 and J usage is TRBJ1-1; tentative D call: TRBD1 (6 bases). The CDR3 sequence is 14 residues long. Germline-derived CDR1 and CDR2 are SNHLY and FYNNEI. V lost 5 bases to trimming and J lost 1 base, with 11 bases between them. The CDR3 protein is CASSRQVGNTEAFF. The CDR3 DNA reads TGTGCCAGCAGTCGACAGGTTGGGAACACTGAAGCTTTCTTT.

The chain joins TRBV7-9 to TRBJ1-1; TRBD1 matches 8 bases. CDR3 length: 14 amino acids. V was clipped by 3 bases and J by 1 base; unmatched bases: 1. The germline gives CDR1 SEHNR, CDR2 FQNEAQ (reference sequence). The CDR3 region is CASSFGQGNTEAFF. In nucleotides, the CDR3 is TGTGCCAGCAGCTTTGGACAGGGGAACACTGAAGCTTTCTTT.

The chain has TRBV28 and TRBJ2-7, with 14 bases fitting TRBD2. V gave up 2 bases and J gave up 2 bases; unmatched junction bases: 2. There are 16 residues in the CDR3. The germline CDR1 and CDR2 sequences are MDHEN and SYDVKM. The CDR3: CASSLGTSGSPYEQYF. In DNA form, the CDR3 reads TGTGCCAGCAGTTTAGGGACTAGCGGGAGCCCCTACGAGCAGTACTTC. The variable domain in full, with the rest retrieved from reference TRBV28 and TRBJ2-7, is DVKVTQSSRYLVKRTGEKVFLECVQDMDHENMFWYRQDPGLGLRLIYFSYDVKMKEKGDIPEGYSVSREKKERFSLILESASTNQTSMYLCASSLGTSGSPYEQYFGPGTRLTVT.

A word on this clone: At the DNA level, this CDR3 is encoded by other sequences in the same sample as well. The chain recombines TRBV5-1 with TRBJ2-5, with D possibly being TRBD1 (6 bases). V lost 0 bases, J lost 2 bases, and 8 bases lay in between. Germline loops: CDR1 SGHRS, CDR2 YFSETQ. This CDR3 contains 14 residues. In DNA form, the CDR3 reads TGCGCCAGCAGCTTGGGTCAGGGGCAAGAGACCCAGTACTTC. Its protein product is CASSLGQGQETQYF.

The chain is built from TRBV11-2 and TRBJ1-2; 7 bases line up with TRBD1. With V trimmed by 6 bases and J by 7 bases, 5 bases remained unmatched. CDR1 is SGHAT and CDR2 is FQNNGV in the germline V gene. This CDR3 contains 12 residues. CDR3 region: CASRTGSGGYTF. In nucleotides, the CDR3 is TGTGCCAGCAGGACAGGGTCCGGTGGCTACACCTTC.

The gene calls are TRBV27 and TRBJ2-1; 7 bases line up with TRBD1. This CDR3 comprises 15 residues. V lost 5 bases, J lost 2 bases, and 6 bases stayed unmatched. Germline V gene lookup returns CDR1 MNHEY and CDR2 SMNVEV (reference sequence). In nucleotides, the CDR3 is TGTGCCAGCAGTATCAGACAGGGCACCTACAATGAGCAGTTCTTC. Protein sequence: CASSIRQGTYNEQFF.

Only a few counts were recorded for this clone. The CDR3 is CASSPAPGLAETSSTDTQYF. As DNA, the CDR3 is TGTGCCAGCAGCCCAGCCCCGGGACTAGCGGAAACCTCTAGCACAGATACGCAGTATTTT. V gene TRBV5-4 combines with J gene TRBJ2-3; 11 nucleotides match TRBD2. Unmatched junction bases numbered 16, after V lost 4 bases and J lost 0 bases. This CDR3 region has 20 residues. Germline V gives CDR1 SGHNT, CDR2 YYREEE (reference sequence).

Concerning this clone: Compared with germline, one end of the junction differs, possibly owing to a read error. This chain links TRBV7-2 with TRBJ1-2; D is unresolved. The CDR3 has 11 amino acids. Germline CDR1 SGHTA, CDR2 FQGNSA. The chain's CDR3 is CASSPNDGYTF. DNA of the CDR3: TGTGCCAGCAGCCCTAACGATGGCTACACCTTC.

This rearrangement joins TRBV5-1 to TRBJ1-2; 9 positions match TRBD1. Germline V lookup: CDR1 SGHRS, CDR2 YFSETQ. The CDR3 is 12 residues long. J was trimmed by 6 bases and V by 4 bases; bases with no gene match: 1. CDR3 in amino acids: CASSRTGDGYTF. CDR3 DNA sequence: TGCGCCAGCAGCCGGACAGGGGATGGCTACACCTTC.

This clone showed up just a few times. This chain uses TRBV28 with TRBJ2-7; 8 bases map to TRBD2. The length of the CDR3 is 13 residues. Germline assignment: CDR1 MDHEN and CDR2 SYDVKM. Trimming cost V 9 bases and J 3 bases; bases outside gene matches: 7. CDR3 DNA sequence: TGTGCCAGTATCGGGGGGGCACTCTACGAGCAGTACTTC. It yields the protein CASIGGALYEQYF.

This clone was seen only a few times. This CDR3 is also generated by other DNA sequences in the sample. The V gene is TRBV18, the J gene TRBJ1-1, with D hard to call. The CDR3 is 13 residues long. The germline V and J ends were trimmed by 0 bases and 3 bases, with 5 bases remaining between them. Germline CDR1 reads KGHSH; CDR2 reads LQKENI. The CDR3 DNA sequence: TGTGCCAGCTCACCACCAGGAGACACTGAAGCTTTCTTT. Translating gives CASSPPGDTEAFF.

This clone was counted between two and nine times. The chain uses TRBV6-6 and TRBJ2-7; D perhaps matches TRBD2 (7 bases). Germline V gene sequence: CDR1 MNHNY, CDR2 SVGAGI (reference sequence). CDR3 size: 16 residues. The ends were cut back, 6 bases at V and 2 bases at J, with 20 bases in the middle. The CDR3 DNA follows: TGTGCCAGCAGGGGGAGGGGGTCTATCCACCCCTACGAGCAGTACTTC. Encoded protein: CASRGRGSIHPYEQYF.

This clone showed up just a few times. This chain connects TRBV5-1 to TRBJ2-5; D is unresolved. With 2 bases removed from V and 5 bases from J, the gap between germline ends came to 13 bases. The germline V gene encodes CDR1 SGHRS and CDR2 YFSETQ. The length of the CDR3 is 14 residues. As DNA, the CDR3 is TGCGCCAGCAGCTTACAGTTGGTGGGCGAGACCCAGTACTTC. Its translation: CASSLQLVGETQYF.

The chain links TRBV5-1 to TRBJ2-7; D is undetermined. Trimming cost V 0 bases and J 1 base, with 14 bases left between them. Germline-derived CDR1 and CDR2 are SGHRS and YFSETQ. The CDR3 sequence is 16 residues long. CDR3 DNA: TGCGCCAGCAGCTTGGTTGGTGGAGCCCTATCCTACGAGCAGTACTTC. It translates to CASSLVGGALSYEQYF.

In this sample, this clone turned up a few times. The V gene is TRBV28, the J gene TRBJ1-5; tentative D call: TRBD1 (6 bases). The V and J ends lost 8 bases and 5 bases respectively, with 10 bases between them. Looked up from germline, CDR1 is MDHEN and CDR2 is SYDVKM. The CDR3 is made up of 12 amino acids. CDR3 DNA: TGTGCCAGCGCTCAGGGGTATCAGCCCCAGCATTTT. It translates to CASAQGYQPQHF.